This T cell receptor beta chain was sequenced for a study of blood T cell repertoires in COVID-19. Profiled with immunoSEQ multiplex PCR; TCRdb holds only in-frame clones, not every one. Of 180,000 or so clones detected, around 89% appear once; the ten largest clones hold roughly 0.77%. Participant-given clinical history determined each cohort assignment. This CDR3 region has 15 residues. From germline, CDR1 is ENHRY and CDR2 SYGVKD. V was clipped by 0 bases and J by 7 bases, with 12 bases between them. The rearrangement uses TRBV10-3 and TRBJ2-2; a possible D gene is TRBD2 (6 bases). The sequence derives from a woman aged 18-29 years who had recovered from COVID-19. The specimen sequenced was PBMCs or T cells enriched from blood (not recorded which). The CDR3 spells CAISESAIGSGELFF. CDR3 sequence (DNA): TGTGCCATCAGTGAGTCGGCAATCGGGAGCGGGGAGCTGTTTTTT.